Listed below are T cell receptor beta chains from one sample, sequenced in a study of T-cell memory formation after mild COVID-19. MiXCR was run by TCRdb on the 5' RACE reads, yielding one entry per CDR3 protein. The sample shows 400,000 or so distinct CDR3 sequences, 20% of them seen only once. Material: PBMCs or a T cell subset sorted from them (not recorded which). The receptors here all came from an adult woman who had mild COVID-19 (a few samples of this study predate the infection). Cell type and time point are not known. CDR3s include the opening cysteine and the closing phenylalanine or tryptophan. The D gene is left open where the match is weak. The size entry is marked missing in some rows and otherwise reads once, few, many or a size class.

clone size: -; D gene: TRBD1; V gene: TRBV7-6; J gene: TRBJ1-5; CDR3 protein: CASSLGQGASDQPQHF; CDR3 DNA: TGTGCCAGCAGCTTAGGACAGGGGGCTAGCGATCAGCCCCAGCATTTT
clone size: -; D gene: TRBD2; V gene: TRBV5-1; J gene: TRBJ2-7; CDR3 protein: CASSSGTSGIYEQYF; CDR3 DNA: TGCGCCAGCAGCTCCGGGACTAGCGGGATTTACGAGCAGTACTTC
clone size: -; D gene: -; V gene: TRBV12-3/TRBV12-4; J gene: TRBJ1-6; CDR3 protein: CASSLGRASPLHF; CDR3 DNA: TGTGCCAGCAGTTTGGGCAGGGCCTCACCCCTCCACTTT
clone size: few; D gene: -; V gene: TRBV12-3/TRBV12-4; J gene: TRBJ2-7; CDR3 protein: CASSLSERDYEQYF; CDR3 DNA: TGTGCCAGCAGTTTATCCGAGAGGGACTACGAGCAGTACTTC
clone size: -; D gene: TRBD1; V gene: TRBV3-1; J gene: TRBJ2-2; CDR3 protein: CASSQEDRDRGLRNTGELFF; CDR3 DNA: TGTGCCAGCAGCCAAGAGGACCGGGACAGGGGGCTTCGGAACACCGGGGAGCTGTTTTTT
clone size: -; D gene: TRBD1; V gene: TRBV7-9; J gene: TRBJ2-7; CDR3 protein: CASSSTGTGRSEQYF; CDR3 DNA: TGTGCCAGCAGCTCCACCGGGACAGGGCGCTCCGAGCAGTACTTC
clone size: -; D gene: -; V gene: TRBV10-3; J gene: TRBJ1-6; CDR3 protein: CAISGGAPQGSPLHF; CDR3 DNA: TGTGCCATCAGTGGAGGGGCCCCCCAAGGTTCACCCCTCCACTTT
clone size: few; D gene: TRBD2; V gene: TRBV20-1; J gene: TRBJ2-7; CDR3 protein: CSAIDGTSGLFSYEQYF; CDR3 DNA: TGCAGTGCGATTGACGGGACTAGCGGACTCTTCTCCTACGAGCAGTACTTC
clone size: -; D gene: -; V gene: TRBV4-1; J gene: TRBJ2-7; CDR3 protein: CASSQPGSRSYEQYF; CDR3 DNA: TGCGCCAGCAGCCAACCAGGGAGCAGATCCTACGAGCAGTACTTC
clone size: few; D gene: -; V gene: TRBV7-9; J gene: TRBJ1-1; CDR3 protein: CASSLSTGYTEAFF; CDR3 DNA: TGTGCCAGCAGCTTATCGACAGGTTACACTGAAGCTTTCTTT
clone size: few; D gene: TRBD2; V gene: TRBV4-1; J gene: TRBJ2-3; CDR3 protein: CASSRRGVAGPSTDTQYF; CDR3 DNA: TGCGCCAGCAGCCGTAGGGGGGTAGCGGGGCCTAGCACAGATACGCAGTATTTT
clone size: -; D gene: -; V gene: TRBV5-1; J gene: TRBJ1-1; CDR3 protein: CASSLDDVVTEAFF; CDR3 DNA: TGCGCCAGCAGCTTGGACGATGTGGTCACTGAAGCTTTCTTT
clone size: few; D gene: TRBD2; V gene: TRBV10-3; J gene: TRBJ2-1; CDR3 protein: CAIRAGVDNEQFF; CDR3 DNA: TGTGCCATCAGGGCGGGGGTTGACAATGAGCAGTTCTTC
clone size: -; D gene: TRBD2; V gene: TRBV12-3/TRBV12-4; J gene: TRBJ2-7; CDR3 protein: CASSDPGLATYEQYF; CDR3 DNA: TGTGCCAGCAGTGACCCGGGACTAGCAACCTACGAGCAGTACTTC
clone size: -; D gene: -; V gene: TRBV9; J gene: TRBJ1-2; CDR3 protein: CASFGTPNYGYTF; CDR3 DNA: TGTGCCAGCTTTGGGACCCCAAACTATGGCTACACCTTC
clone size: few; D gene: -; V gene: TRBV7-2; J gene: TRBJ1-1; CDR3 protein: CASSSDTFYTEAFF; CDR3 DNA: TGTGCCAGCAGCTCCGACACCTTCTACACTGAAGCTTTCTTT
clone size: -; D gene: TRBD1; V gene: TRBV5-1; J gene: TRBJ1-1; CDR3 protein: CASSSGDRSHSEAFF; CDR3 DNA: TGCGCCAGCAGCTCGGGGGACAGGTCTCATTCTGAAGCTTTCTTT
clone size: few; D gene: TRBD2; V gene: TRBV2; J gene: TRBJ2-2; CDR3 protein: CASRREATTGELFF; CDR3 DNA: TGTGCCAGCAGGCGGGAGGCTACGACCGGGGAGCTGTTTTTT
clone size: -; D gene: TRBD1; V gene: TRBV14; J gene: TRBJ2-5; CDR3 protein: CASSPWTGVVETQYF; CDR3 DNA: TGTGCCAGCAGCCCTTGGACAGGGGTGGTAGAGACCCAGTACTTC
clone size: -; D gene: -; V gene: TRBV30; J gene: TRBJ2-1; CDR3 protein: CAWSQGGLGLDEQFF; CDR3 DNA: TGTGCCTGGAGTCAGGGGGGACTAGGATTGGATGAGCAGTTCTTC
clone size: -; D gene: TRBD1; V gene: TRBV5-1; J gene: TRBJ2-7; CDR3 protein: CASSFSGTGDPYEQYF; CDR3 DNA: TGCGCCAGCAGCTTCTCCGGGACAGGGGATCCCTACGAGCAGTACTTC
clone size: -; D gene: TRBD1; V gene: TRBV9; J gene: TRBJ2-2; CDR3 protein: CASSVEDRRPYTGELFF; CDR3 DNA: TGTGCCAGCAGCGTAGAGGACAGGCGGCCTTACACCGGGGAGCTGTTTTTT
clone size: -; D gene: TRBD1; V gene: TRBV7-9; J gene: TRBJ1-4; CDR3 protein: CASSLSGGAGKLFF; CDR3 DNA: TGTGCCAGCAGCTTATCAGGGGGCGCCGGAAAACTGTTTTTT
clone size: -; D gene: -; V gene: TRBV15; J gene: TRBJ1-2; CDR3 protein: CATSRDQDRNYGYTF; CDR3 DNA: TGTGCCACCAGCAGAGATCAAGACAGGAACTATGGCTACACCTTC
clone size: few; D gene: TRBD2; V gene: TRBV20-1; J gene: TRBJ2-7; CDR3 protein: CSASGRRGSSYEQYF; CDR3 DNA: TGCAGTGCTAGTGGGAGGCGGGGGAGCTCCTACGAGCAGTACTTC
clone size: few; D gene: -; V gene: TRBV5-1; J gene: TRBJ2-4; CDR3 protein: CASSGGGTAKNIQYF; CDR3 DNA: TGCGCCAGCAGCGGGGGAGGTACGGCCAAAAACATTCAGTACTTC
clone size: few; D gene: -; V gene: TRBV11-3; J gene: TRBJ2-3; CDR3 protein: CASSLGQGMDASSTDTQYF; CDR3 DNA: TGTGCCAGCAGCTTAGGTCAGGGGATGGATGCTTCTAGCACAGATACGCAGTATTTT
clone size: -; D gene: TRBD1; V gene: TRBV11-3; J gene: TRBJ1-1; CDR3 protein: CASSQGEEAFF; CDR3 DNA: TGTGCCAGCAGCCAGGGGGAGGAAGCTTTCTTT
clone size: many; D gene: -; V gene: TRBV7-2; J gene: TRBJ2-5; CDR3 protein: CASSLKETQYF; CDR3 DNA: TGTGCCAGCAGCTTAAAAGAGACCCAGTACTTC
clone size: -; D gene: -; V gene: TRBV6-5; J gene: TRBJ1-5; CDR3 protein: CASRAGGAVEQPQHF; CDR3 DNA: TGTGCCAGCAGGGCGGGAGGGGCGGTTGAACAGCCCCAGCATTTT
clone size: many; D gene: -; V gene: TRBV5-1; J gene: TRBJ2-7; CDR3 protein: CASSLDTSYEQYF; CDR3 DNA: TGTGCCAGCAGTTTAGACACCAGCTACGAGCAGTACTTC
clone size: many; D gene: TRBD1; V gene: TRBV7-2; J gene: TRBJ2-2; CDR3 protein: CASSHYPGTGKTGELFF; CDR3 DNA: TGTGCCAGCAGCCACTACCCCGGGACAGGGAAGACCGGGGAGCTGTTTTTT
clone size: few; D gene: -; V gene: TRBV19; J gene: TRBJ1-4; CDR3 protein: CASRPNLRRKLFF; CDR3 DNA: TGTGCCAGTAGGCCCAACCTTCGTAGAAAACTGTTTTTT